The 26 T cell receptor beta chains presented below share a single source sample, sequenced in a study of cytomegalovirus exposure and HLA in healthy donors. Vbeta (60) and Jbeta (13) primers were used in the PCR. Clones were sequenced by immunoSEQ multiplex PCR, and TCRdb holds only the in-frame ones, with some missing. The table records approximately 92,000 clones, 81% of them present only once. The sample comprised PBMCs. The receptors derive from a woman in her 70s in good health and CMV-seropositive.

This chain joins TRBV7-3 and TRBJ2-1; 14 positions agree with TRBD2. This CDR3 is 16 amino acids long. Trimming removed 5 bases from V and 7 bases from J; junction bases left unmatched: 7. The germline gives CDR1 SGHTA, CDR2 FQGTGA. DNA for the CDR3: TGTGCCAGCAGCCCAGCCGGGACTAGCGGGAGAAATGAGCAGTTCTTC. Encoded protein: CASSPAGTSGRNEQFF. Based on the CDR3 plus reference TRBV7-3 and TRBJ2-1, the full variable domain is GAGVSQTPSNKVTEKGKYVELRCDPISGHTALYWYRQSLGQGPEFLIYFQGTGAADDSGLPNDRFFAVRPEGSVSTLKIQRTERGDSAVYLCASSPAGTSGRNEQFFGPGTRLTVL.

The chain carries TRBV5-1 and TRBJ2-7, with D possibly matching TRBD1 (6 bases). The V and J ends lost 1 base and 5 bases respectively, with 13 bases between them. Germline values: CDR1 SGHRS, CDR2 YFSETQ. The CDR3 runs 14 residues. The CDR3 loop reads CASSLNRATNEQYF. The CDR3 DNA follows: TGCGCCAGCAGCTTGAACAGGGCGACAAACGAGCAGTACTTC.

This clone was seen only once. The chain carries TRBV6-5 and TRBJ1-1; 7 bases match TRBD1. The length of the CDR3 is 15 residues. The germline V gene encodes CDR1 MNHEY and CDR2 SVGAGI. J lost 5 bases, V lost 2 bases, and 8 bases had no gene match. Here the CDR3 reads CASSYHRGGKTEAFF. CDR3 in DNA: TGTGCCAGCAGTTACCACAGGGGAGGTAAAACTGAAGCTTTCTTT.

The rearrangement uses TRBV19 and TRBJ1-3; D possibly corresponds to TRBD1 (5 bases). Germline CDR1 and CDR2: LNHDA and SQIVND (reference sequence). V lost 8 bases to trimming and J lost 0 bases, with 11 bases between them. The CDR3 is 14 residues long. CDR3 loop: CASRDSSSGNTIYF. CDR3 bases: TGTGCCAGTCGGGACTCGAGCTCTGGAAACACCATATATTTT.

The rearrangement uses TRBV19 and TRBJ2-1, with TRBD2 matching 12 bases. The CDR3 length is 16 residues. Germline lookup yields CDR1 LNHDA and CDR2 SQIVND (reference sequence). With V trimmed by 0 bases and J by 7 bases, 4 bases remained unmatched. The CDR3 coding sequence is TGTGCCAGTAGTATAGAACTAGCGGGAGGTTTAAATGAGCAGTTCTTC. Amino acid sequence: CASSIELAGGLNEQFF.

The chain couples TRBV5-1 to TRBJ1-1; D may be TRBD1 (5 bases). Germline values: CDR1 SGHRS, CDR2 YFSETQ. The CDR3 has 14 amino acids. Trimming stripped 1 base from V and 4 bases from J, with 11 bases between. This CDR3 is CASSLPGQGTEAFF. CDR3 DNA: TGCGCCAGCAGCTTGCCCGGGCAGGGCACTGAAGCTTTCTTT.

The V and J genes are TRBV7-9 and TRBJ2-6; no clear D. The germline gives CDR1 SEHNR, CDR2 FQNEAQ (reference sequence). The CDR3 is 18 residues long. The V end was cut by 1 base, the J end by 0 bases, with 13 bases between. The CDR3 DNA is TGTGCCAGCAGCTTAGTTATCCCAGGTTCCTCTGGGGCCAACGTCCTGACTTTC. It encodes CASSLVIPGSSGANVLTF.

The V gene is TRBV4-1, the J gene TRBJ1-1; weak D call: TRBD1 (5 bases). Trimming shortened V by 2 bases and J by 3 bases, and 16 bases separated the two germline ends. This CDR3 comprises 16 residues. The germline gives CDR1 MGHRA, CDR2 YSYEKL. The CDR3 sequence: CASSQPWGDLDTEAFF. CDR3 bases: TGCGCCAGCAGCCAACCCTGGGGGGACCTGGACACTGAAGCTTTCTTT.

V and J are TRBV7-2 and TRBJ1-5, with 9 positions matching TRBD1. With V trimmed by 3 bases and J by 3 bases, 3 bases remained unmatched. The CDR3 has 15 residues. The germline V gene has CDR1 SGHTA and CDR2 FQGNSA. The CDR3 sequence: CASSFRDRVNQPQHF. DNA for the CDR3: TGTGCCAGCAGCTTCAGGGACAGGGTCAATCAGCCCCAGCATTTT.

The rearrangement joins TRBV28 to TRBJ1-6; D is perhaps TRBD1 (5 bases). Germline CDR1 reads MDHEN; CDR2 reads SYDVKM. V was clipped by 1 base and J by 8 bases, with 18 bases between them. The CDR3 sequence is 17 residues long. CDR3 sequence reads: CASSLFPGPGGDSPLHF. The DNA for the CDR3 is TGTGCCAGCAGTTTATTCCCCGGACCCGGAGGGGATTCACCCCTCCACTTT.

The chain links TRBV27 to TRBJ1-2; 9 nucleotides align to TRBD1. The CDR3 extends over 15 amino acids. The V segment lost 6 bases and the J segment 2 bases; nucleotides outside the gene matches: 7. CDR1 and CDR2 (germline): MNHEY, SMNVEV (reference sequence). The CDR3 reads CASRSGQGSNYGYTF. As DNA, the CDR3 is TGTGCCAGCAGGTCAGGACAGGGGTCCAACTATGGCTACACCTTC.

This clone was detected a few times. The V and J genes are TRBV6-5 and TRBJ1-1, with 8 bases matching TRBD1. With V trimmed by 5 bases and J by 5 bases, 4 bases remained unmatched. This CDR3 has 13 residues. CDR1 is MNHEY and CDR2 is SVGAGI in the germline V gene. CDR3 amino acids: CASSTWTGTEAFF. The CDR3, as DNA: TGTGCCAGCAGTACATGGACAGGGACTGAAGCTTTCTTT.

A few counts support this clone. For the CDR3, the DNA is TGCGCCAGCAGCCAAGATGCGCGGAACTGGGGGGATGAGCAGTTCTTC. Protein: CASSQDARNWGDEQFF. The V and J genes are TRBV4-3 and TRBJ2-1, with a tentative D call TRBD2 (6 bases). Germline V lookup: CDR1 LGHNA, CDR2 YSLEER. Trimming shortened V by 0 bases and J by 8 bases, and 17 bases separated the two germline ends. The CDR3 is 16 amino acids.

The V call is TRBV27, the J call TRBJ2-1; D may be TRBD2 (5 bases). CDR3 length: 14 residues. V lost 5 bases to trimming and J lost 4 bases, with 12 bases between them. CDR1 is MNHEY and CDR2 is SMNVEV in the germline V gene (reference sequence). CDR3 amino acids: CASSTGVRYNEQFF. DNA for the CDR3: TGTGCCAGCAGTACCGGGGTCCGATACAATGAGCAGTTCTTC.

This sequence joins TRBV5-4 and TRBJ1-4; TRBD1 matches 9 bases. The CDR3 consists of 15 residues. The V gene's germline CDR1 is SGHNT and CDR2 YYREEE (reference sequence). Trimming removed 4 bases from V and 5 bases from J; junction bases left unmatched: 6. The CDR3 protein is CASSRGTGQNEKLFF. The CDR3 coding sequence is TGTGCCAGCAGCAGGGGGACAGGGCAAAATGAAAAACTGTTTTTT.

The CDR3 loop is CASSGGDPYNEQFF. The CDR3 DNA reads TGCGCCAGCAGCGGGGGGGACCCATACAATGAGCAGTTCTTC. The rearrangement uses TRBV5-1 and TRBJ2-1; 7 nucleotides align to TRBD2. This CDR3 has 14 amino acids. Trimming took 4 bases from V and 4 from J; bases not matched to a gene: 5. CDR1 and CDR2 (germline): SGHRS, YFSETQ.

The CDR3 loop reads CASSESVALGSPYEQYF. In DNA form, the CDR3 reads TGTGCCAGCAGTGAATCGGTAGCACTTGGGTCCCCCTACGAGCAGTACTTC. The chain has TRBV25-1 and TRBJ2-7; D gene ambiguous. This CDR3 spans 17 amino acids. V lost 1 base to trimming and J lost 2 bases, with 18 bases between them. The germline V gene encodes CDR1 MGHDK and CDR2 SYGVNS.

This chain uses TRBV5-4 with TRBJ2-3, with TRBD2 identical over 11 bases. V trimming: 0 bases; J trimming: 4 bases; junction bases outside the gene matches: 4. In germline, CDR1 is SGHNT, CDR2 YYREEE (reference sequence). The CDR3 has 16 residues. CDR3 amino acids: CASSLVLAGGADTQYF. As DNA, the CDR3 is TGTGCCAGCAGCTTGGTTCTAGCGGGAGGAGCAGATACGCAGTATTTT. Full variable domain (outside the CDR3, taken from reference TRBV5-4 and TRBJ2-3): ETGVTQSPTHLIKTRGQQVTLRCSSQSGHNTVSWYQQALGQGPQFIFQYYREEENGRGNFPPRFSGLQFPNYSSELNVNALELDDSALYLCASSLVLAGGADTQYFGPGTRLTVL.

The V gene is TRBV23-1, the J gene TRBJ2-4; weak D call: TRBD1 (6 bases). TRBV23-1 is marked as an open reading frame, function uncertain. The CDR3 contains 14 residues. V was trimmed by 6 bases and J by 5 bases, leaving 14 bases between them. The CDR3 region has the DNA TGCGCCAGCAGCTCAGGGACACGACAAAACATTCAGTACTTC. Amino acids: CASSSGTRQNIQYF.

The chain uses TRBV28 and TRBJ2-7, with D possibly being TRBD1 (6 bases). The CDR3 contains 17 residues. The V and J ends lost 4 bases and 5 bases respectively, with 24 bases between them. CDR1 is MDHEN, CDR2 SYDVKM, per germline. The CDR3 spells CASSSVGGHQWGNEQYF. Here the CDR3 DNA reads TGTGCCAGCAGTTCTGTTGGGGGACACCAGTGGGGCAACGAGCAGTACTTC.

The chain has TRBV11-2 and TRBJ2-2, with 7 nucleotides matching TRBD2. There are 17 residues in the CDR3. CDR1 is SGHAT, CDR2 FQNNGV, per germline. Trimming at V came to 8 bases and at J to 5 bases, leaving 17 bases not matched to a gene. CDR3 region: CASCRWEGHRITGELFF. CDR3 nucleotides: TGTGCCAGCTGCCGGTGGGAGGGCCACCGAATAACCGGGGAGCTGTTTTTT.

The V call is TRBV5-6, the J call TRBJ1-1; D gene uncertain. V dropped 1 base and J dropped 1 base, with 8 bases sitting between them. In germline, CDR1 is SGHDT, CDR2 YYEEEE. The CDR3 runs to 14 residues. CDR3 DNA sequence: TGTGCCAGCAGCTTGAGAGCGGGGAACACTGAAGCTTTCTTT. Residues: CASSLRAGNTEAFF.

This chain links TRBV2 with TRBJ2-7; 9 nucleotides match TRBD1. CDR3 length: 16 residues. The germline V gene has CDR1 SNHLY and CDR2 FYNNEI. V shed 6 bases and J 4 bases; nucleotides not matched to a gene: 13. CDR3: CASRFRPGQGSYEQYF. The CDR3 DNA reads as TGTGCCAGCAGGTTCAGGCCGGGACAGGGCTCGTACGAGCAGTACTTC.

The chain combines TRBV7-8 with TRBJ1-2; 9 nucleotides line up with TRBD1. J lost 0 bases, V lost 3 bases, and 2 bases had no gene match. CDR1 is SGHVS and CDR2 is FQNEAQ in the germline V gene. The CDR3 runs 15 residues. DNA for the CDR3: TGTGCCAGCAGCTTTCGGGACAGGGCTAACTATGGCTACACCTTC. Protein: CASSFRDRANYGYTF.

This sequence joins TRBV7-3 and TRBJ2-1; TRBD1 might be the D (6 bases). Germline lookup yields CDR1 SGHTA and CDR2 FQGTGA. Trimming removed 2 bases from V and 3 bases from J, with 20 bases in between. CDR3 length: 18 residues. The CDR3 DNA sequence: TGTGCCAGCAGCTTATTTGGGTTGGGCCAGGGGAACTACAATGAGCAGTTCTTC. Translating it yields CASSLFGLGQGNYNEQFF.

The table lists this clone with a count of one. V is TRBV30 and J is TRBJ2-2; a possible D gene is TRBD2 (6 bases). Germline CDR1 reads GTSNPN; CDR2 reads SVGIG (reference sequence). This CDR3 comprises 15 residues. With 2 bases removed from V and 8 bases from J, the gap between germline ends came to 18 bases. The CDR3 loop is CAWSIDPGTVGELFF. The CDR3 bases are TGTGCCTGGAGTATCGACCCGGGGACTGTGGGGGAGCTGTTTTTT.